This T cell receptor (beta chain) was obtained from a study of lymphopenia after photon versus proton radiotherapy. The study's findings and limits: Photon-treated patients lost naive T cells and TCR diversity; proton-treated stayed stable. After the lymphocyte nadir, photon-treated repertoires showed oligoclonal expansion, especially of CD8+ Temra cells.

Per the germline V gene, CDR1 is DFQATT and CDR2 is SNEGSKA (reference sequence). There are 10 residues in the CDR3. V lost 1 base and J 8 bases, leaving 5 bases between the germline ends. Using immunoSEQ multiplex PCR, the repertoire was profiled, and TCRdb retains in-frame clones only, with some absent. The sample lists tens of thousands of clones; approximately 88% were seen once. Concerning this clone itself: Its antigen is not known.

The chain recombines TRBV20-1 with TRBJ1-1, with D unresolved. The specimen comprised peripheral blood, sampled from a patient treated with proton-based radiotherapy. The receptor was isolated from a man in his fifties or sixties with pancreatic cancer. The CDR3 sequence is CSARGAEAFF. CDR3 nucleotides: TGCAGTGCTAGAGGCGCCGAAGCTTTCTTT.